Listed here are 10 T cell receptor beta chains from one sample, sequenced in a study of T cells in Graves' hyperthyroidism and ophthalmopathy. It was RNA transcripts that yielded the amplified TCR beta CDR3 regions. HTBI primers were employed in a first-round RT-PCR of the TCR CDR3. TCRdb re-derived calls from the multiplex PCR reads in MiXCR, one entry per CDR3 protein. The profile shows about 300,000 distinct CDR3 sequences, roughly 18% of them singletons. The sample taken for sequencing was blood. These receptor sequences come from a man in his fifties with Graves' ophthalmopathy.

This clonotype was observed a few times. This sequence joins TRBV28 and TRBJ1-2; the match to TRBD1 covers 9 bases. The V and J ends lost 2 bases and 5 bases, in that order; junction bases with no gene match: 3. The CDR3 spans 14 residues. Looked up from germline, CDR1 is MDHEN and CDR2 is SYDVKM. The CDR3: CASSLATGGYGYTF. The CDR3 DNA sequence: TGTGCCAGCAGTTTAGCGACAGGGGGTTATGGCTACACCTTC.

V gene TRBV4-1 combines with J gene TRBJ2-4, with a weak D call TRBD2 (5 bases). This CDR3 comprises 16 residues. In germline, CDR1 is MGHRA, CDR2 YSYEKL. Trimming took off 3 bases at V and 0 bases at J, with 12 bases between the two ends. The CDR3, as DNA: TGCGCCAGCAGCCAGGAAACTAGACTAGCCAAAAACATTCAGTACTTC. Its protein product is CASSQETRLAKNIQYF.

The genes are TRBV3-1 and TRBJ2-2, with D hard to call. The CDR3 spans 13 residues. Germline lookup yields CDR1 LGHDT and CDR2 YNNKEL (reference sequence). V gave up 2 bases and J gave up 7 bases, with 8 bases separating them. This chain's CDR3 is CASSQTHSGELFF. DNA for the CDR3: TGTGCCAGCAGCCAAACGCATAGCGGGGAGCTGTTTTTT.

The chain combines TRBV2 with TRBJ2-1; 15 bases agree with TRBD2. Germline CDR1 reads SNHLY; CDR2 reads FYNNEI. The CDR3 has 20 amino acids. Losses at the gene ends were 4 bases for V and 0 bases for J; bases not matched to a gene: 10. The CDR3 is CASSVNGLAGGRSSYNEQFF. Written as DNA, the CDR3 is TGTGCCAGCAGTGTAAACGGACTAGCGGGAGGGCGGAGCTCCTACAATGAGCAGTTCTTC.

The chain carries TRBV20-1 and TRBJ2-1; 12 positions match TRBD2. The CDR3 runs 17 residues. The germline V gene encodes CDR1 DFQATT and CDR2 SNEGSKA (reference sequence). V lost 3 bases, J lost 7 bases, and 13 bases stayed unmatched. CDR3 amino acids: CSARAASGRAFENEQFF. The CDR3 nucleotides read TGCAGTGCTAGGGCGGCTAGCGGGAGGGCCTTTGAGAATGAGCAGTTCTTC.

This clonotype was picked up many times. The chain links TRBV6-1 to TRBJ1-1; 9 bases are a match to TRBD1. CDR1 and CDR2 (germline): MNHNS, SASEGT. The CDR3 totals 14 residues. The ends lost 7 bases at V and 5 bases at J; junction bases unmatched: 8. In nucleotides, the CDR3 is TGTGCCAGCACTAGGACAGGGGATGGGACTGAAGCTTTCTTT. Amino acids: CASTRTGDGTEAFF.

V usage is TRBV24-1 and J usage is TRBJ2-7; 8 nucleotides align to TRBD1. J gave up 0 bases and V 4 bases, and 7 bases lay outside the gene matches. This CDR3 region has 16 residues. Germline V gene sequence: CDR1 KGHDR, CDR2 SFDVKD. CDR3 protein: CATSDPWGTGSYEQYF. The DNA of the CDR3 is TGTGCCACCAGTGACCCCTGGGGGACAGGCTCCTACGAGCAGTACTTC.

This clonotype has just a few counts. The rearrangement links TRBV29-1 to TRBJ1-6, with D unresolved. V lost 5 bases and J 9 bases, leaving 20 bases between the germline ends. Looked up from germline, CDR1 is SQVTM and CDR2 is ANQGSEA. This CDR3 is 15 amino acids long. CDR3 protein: CSVLVGSQESSPLHF. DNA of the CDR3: TGCAGCGTTTTGGTCGGATCACAAGAAAGTTCACCCCTCCACTTT.

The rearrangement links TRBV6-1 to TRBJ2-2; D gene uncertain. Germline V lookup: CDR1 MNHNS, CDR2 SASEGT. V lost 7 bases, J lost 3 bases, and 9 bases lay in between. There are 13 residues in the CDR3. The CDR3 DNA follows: TGTGCCAGCACCCCGCGGTACACCGGGGAGCTGTTTTTT. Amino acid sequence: CASTPRYTGELFF.

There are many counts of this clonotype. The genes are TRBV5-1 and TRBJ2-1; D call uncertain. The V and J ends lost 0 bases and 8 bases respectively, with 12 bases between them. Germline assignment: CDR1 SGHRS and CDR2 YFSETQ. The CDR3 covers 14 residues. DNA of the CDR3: TGCGCCAGCAGCTTGGCCAAACCAAGCGATGAGCAGTTCTTC. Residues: CASSLAKPSDEQFF.